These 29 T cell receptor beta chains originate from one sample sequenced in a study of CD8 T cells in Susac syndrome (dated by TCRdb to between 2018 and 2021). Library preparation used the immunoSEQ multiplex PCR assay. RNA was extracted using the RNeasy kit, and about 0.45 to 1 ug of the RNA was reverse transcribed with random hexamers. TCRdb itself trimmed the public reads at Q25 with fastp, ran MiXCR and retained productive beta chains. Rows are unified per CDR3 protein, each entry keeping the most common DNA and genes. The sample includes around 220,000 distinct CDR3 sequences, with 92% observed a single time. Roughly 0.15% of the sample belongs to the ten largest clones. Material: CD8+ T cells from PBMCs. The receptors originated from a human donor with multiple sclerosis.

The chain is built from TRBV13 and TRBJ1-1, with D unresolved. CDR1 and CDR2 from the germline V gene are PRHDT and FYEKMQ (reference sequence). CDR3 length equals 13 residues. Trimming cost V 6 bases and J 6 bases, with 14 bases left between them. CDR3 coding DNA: TGTGCCAGCAGACCCCGGGCCGGGGCTGAAGCTTTCTTT. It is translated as CASRPRAGAEAFF.

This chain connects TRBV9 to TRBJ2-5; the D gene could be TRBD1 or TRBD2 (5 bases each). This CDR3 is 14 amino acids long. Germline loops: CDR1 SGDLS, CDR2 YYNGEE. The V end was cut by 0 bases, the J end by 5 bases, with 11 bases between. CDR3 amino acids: CASSVGGAVETQYF. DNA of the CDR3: TGTGCCAGCAGCGTAGGAGGGGCGGTGGAGACCCAGTACTTC.

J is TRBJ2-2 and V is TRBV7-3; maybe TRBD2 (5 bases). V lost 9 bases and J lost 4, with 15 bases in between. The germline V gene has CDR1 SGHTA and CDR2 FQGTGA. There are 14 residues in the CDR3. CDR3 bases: TGTGCCAGTGCCGGGAACAGTTTCACCGGGGAGCTGTTTTTT. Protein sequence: CASAGNSFTGELFF.

This chain's CDR3 is CASLQRAQETQYF. In DNA form, the CDR3 reads TGTGCCAGCCTTCAGCGGGCCCAAGAGACCCAGTACTTC. V usage is TRBV12-3 or TRBV12-4 and J usage is TRBJ2-5, with D possibly TRBD2 on 6 matching bases. The V end was cut by 8 bases, the J end by 1 base, with 11 bases between. This CDR3 is built from 13 residues.

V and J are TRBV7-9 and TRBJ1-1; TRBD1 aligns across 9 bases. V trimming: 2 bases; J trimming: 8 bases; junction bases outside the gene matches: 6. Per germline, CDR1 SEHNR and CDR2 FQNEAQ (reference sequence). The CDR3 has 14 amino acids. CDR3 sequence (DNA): TGTGCCAGCAGCTTAATACAGGGGGCCGAAGAAGCTTTCTTT. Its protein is CASSLIQGAEEAFF.

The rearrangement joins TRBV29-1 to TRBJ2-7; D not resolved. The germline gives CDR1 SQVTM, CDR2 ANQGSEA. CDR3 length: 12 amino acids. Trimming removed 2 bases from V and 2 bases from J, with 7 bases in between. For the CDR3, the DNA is TGCAGCGTTGAATCAGACGCCTACGAGCAGTACTTC. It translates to CSVESDAYEQYF.

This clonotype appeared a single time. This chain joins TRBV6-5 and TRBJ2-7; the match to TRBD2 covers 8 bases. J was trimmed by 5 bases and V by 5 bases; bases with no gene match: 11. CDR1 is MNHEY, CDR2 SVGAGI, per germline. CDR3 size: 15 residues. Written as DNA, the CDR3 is TGTGCCAGCAGTCGGAGGCTAGCGGGTAACAACGAGCAGTACTTC. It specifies CASSRRLAGNNEQYF.

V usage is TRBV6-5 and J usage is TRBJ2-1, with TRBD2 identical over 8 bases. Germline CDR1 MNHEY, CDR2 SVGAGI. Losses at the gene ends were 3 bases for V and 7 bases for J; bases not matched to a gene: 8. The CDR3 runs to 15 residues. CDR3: CASSYGLAPTNEQFF. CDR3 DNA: TGTGCCAGCAGTTATGGACTAGCCCCCACTAATGAGCAGTTCTTC.

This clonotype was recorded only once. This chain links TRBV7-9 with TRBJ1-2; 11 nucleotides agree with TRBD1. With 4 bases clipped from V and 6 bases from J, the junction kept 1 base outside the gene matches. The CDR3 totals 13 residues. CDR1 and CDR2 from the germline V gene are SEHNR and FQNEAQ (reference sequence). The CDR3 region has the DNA TGTGCCAGCAGCTCGGACAGGGGGCATGGCTACACCTTC. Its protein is CASSSDRGHGYTF.

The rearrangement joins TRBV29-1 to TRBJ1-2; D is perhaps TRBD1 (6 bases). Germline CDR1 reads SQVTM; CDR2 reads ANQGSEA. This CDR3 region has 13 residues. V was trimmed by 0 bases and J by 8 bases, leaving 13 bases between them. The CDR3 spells CSVEDPGARGYTF. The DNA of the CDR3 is TGCAGCGTTGAAGATCCGGGGGCTCGGGGCTACACCTTC.

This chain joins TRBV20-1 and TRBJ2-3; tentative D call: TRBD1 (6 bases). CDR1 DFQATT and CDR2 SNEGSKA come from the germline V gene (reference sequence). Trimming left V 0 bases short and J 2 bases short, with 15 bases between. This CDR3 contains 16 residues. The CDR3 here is CSARDWAGESTDTQYF. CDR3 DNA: TGCAGTGCTAGAGATTGGGCAGGGGAATCCACAGATACGCAGTATTTT.

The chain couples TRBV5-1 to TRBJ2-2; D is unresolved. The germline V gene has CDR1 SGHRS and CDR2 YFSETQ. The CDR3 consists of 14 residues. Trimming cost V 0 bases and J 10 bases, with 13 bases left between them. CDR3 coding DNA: TGCGCCAGCAGCTTGGATGCTCGTTGGATGGAGCTGTTTTTT. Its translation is CASSLDARWMELFF.

The CDR3 region has the DNA TGCGCCAGCAGTTTCAGGGGGTTTTTCGCTGAAGCTTTCTTT. Its translation is CASSFRGFFAEAFF. The chain has TRBV5-1 and TRBJ1-1; 7 bases fit TRBD1. Germline-derived CDR1 and CDR2 are SGHRS and YFSETQ. The CDR3 spans 14 residues. J was trimmed by 6 bases and V by 5 bases; bases with no gene match: 10. Variable domain in full (rest from reference TRBV5-1 and TRBJ1-1): KAGVTQTPRYLIKTRGQQVTLSCSPISGHRSVSWYQQTPGQGLQFLFEYFSETQRNKGNFPGRFSGRQFSNSRSEMNVSTLELGDSALYLCASSFRGFFAEAFFGQGTRLTVV.

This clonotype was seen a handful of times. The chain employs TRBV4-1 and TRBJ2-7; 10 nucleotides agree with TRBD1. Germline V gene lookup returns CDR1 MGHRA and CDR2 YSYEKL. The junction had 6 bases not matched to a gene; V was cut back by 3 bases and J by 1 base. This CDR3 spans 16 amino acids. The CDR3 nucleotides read TGCGCCAGCAGCCACTCTGGGACAGGGGAATCCTACGAGCAGTACTTC. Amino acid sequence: CASSHSGTGESYEQYF.

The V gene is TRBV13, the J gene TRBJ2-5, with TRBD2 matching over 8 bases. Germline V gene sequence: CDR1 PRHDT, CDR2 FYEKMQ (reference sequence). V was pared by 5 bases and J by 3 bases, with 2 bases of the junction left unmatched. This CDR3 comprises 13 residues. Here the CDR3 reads CASSVLAEETQYF. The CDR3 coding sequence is TGTGCCAGCAGCGTACTAGCGGAAGAGACCCAGTACTTC.

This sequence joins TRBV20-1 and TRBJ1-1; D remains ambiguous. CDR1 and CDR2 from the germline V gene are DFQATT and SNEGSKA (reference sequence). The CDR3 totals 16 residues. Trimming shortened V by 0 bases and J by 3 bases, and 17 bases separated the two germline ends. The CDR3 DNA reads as TGCAGTGCTAGAGATAGACTGGAGGGAGTGGACACTGAAGCTTTCTTT. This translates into CSARDRLEGVDTEAFF.

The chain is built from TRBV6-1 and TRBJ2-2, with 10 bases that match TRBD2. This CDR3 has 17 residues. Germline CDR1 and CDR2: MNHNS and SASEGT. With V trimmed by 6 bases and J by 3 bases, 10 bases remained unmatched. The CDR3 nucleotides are TGTGCCAGCAGCCCCGTGATCCTAGCGGGAGACACCGGGGAGCTGTTTTTT. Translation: CASSPVILAGDTGELFF.

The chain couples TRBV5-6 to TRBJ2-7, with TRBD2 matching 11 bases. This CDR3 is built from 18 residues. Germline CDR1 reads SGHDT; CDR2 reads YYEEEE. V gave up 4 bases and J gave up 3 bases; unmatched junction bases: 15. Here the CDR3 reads CASSLPGLAGGLLYEQYF. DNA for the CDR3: TGTGCCAGCAGCCTCCCGGGCCTAGCGGGGGGCTTACTCTACGAGCAGTACTTC.

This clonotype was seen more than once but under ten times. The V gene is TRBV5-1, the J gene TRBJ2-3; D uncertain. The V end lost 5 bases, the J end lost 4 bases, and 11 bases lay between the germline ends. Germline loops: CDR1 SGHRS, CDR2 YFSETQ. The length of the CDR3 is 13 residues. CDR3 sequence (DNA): TGCGCCAGCAGAGAGATGGGCCCAGATACGCAGTATTTT. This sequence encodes CASREMGPDTQYF.

CDR3 region: CASSPGNLQRDSPLHF. Written as DNA, the CDR3 is TGTGCCAGCTCACCAGGCAATCTCCAGAGAGATTCACCCCTCCACTTT. The rearrangement joins TRBV18 to TRBJ1-6; D unclear. Trimming cost V 2 bases and J 8 bases, with 16 bases left between them. Germline lookup yields CDR1 KGHSH and CDR2 LQKENI. CDR3 size: 16 residues.

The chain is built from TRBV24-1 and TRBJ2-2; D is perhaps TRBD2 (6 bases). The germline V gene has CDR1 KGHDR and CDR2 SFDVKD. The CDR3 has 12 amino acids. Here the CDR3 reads CAAGSYTGELFF. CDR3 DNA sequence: TGTGCGGCGGGGAGCTACACCGGGGAGCTGTTTTTT.

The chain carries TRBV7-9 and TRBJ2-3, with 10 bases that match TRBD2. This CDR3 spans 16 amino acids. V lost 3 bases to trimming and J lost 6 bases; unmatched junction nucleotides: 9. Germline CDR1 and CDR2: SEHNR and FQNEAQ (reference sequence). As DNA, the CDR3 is TGTGCCAGCAGCTTCCCCCGCTCTAGCGGGGGTGATACGCAGTATTTT. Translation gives CASSFPRSSGGDTQYF.

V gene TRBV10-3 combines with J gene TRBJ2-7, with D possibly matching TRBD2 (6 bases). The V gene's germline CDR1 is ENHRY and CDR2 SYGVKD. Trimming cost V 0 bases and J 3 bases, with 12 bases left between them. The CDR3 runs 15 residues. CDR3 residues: CAISESLGGGYEQYF. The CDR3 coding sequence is TGTGCCATCAGTGAGTCTTTGGGGGGAGGCTACGAGCAGTACTTC.

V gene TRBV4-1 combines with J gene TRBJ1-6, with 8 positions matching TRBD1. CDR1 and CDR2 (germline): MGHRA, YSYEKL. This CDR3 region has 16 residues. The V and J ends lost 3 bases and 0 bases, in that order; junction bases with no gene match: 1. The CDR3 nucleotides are TGCGCCAGCAGCCAGCAGGGGGCCTCCTATAATTCACCCCTCCACTTT. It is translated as CASSQQGASYNSPLHF.

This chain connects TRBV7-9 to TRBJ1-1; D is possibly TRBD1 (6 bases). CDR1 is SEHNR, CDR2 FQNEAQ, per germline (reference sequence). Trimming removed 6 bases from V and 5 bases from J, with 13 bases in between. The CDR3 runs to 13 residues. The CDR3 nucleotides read TGTGCCAGCAGGATGGACAGCGGGACTGAAGCTTTCTTT. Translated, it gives CASRMDSGTEAFF.

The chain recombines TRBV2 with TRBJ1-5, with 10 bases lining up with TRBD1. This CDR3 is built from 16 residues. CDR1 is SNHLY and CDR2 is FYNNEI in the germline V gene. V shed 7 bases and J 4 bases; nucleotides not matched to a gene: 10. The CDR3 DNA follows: TGTGCCAGCAAGGACTCCGGGACAGGGGTTAATCAGCCCCAGCATTTT. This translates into CASKDSGTGVNQPQHF.

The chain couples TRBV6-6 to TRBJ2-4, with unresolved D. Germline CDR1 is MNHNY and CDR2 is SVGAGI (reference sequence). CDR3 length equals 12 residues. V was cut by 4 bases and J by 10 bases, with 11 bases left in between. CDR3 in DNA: TGTGCCAGCAGTTTCACACTTGGTATTCAGTACTTC. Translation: CASSFTLGIQYF.

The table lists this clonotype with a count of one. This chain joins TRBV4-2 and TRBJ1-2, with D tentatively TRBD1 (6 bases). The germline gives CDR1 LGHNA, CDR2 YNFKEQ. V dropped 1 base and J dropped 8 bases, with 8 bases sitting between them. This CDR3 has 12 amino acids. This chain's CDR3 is CASSQGQGGYTF. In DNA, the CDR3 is TGTGCCAGCAGCCAAGGGCAGGGGGGCTACACCTTC.

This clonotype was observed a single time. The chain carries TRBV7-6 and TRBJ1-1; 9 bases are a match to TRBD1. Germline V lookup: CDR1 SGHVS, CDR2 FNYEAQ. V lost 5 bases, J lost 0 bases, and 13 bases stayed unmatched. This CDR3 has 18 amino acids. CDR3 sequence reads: CASSRDLGTGRVNTEAFF. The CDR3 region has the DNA TGTGCCAGCAGCCGGGATCTCGGGACAGGGAGGGTGAACACTGAAGCTTTCTTT.